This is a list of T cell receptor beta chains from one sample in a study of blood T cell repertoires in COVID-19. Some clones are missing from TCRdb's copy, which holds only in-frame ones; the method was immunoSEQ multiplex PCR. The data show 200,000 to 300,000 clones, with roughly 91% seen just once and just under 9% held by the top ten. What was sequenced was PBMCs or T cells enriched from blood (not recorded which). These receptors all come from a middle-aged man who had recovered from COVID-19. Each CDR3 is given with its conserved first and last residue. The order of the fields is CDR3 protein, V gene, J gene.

CDR3aa: CASSQARGRGGLKGGNEQFF
v_gene: TRBV3-1/TRBV3-2
j_gene: TRBJ2-1

CDR3aa: CASISYSTINQPQHF
v_gene: TRBV5-6
j_gene: TRBJ1-5

CDR3aa: CASSLAPGTIYNEQFF
v_gene: TRBV5-1
j_gene: TRBJ2-1

CDR3aa: CASSDSLAGGAYEQYF
v_gene: TRBV10-2
j_gene: TRBJ2-7

CDR3aa: CASRRWDRGSSPLHF
v_gene: TRBV5-6
j_gene: TRBJ1-6

CDR3aa: CASSQSSNHRGLSQVPLHF
v_gene: TRBV23-1
j_gene: TRBJ1-6

CDR3aa: CASSLGQGITNTEAFF
v_gene: TRBV7-9
j_gene: TRBJ1-1

CDR3aa: CASSQEGLARFNEQYF
v_gene: TRBV4-1
j_gene: TRBJ2-7

CDR3aa: CASSIAQDTEAFF
v_gene: TRBV19
j_gene: TRBJ1-1

CDR3aa: CASSYSGGHNTGELFF
v_gene: TRBV7-7
j_gene: TRBJ2-2

CDR3aa: CASSIGLAAQETQYF
v_gene: TRBV19
j_gene: TRBJ2-5

CDR3aa: CASSLSGTSGIDEQFF
v_gene: TRBV7-3
j_gene: TRBJ2-1

CDR3aa: CASGTSSGSGETQYF
v_gene: TRBV27
j_gene: TRBJ2-5

CDR3aa: CASRAGTSGGETQYF
v_gene: TRBV2
j_gene: TRBJ2-5

CDR3aa: CATSDLRAVPYNEQFF
v_gene: TRBV24-1
j_gene: TRBJ2-1

CDR3aa: CASRYRQGRSIGELFF
v_gene: TRBV19
j_gene: TRBJ2-2

CDR3aa: CATSRDRRVNGYTF
v_gene: TRBV15
j_gene: TRBJ1-2